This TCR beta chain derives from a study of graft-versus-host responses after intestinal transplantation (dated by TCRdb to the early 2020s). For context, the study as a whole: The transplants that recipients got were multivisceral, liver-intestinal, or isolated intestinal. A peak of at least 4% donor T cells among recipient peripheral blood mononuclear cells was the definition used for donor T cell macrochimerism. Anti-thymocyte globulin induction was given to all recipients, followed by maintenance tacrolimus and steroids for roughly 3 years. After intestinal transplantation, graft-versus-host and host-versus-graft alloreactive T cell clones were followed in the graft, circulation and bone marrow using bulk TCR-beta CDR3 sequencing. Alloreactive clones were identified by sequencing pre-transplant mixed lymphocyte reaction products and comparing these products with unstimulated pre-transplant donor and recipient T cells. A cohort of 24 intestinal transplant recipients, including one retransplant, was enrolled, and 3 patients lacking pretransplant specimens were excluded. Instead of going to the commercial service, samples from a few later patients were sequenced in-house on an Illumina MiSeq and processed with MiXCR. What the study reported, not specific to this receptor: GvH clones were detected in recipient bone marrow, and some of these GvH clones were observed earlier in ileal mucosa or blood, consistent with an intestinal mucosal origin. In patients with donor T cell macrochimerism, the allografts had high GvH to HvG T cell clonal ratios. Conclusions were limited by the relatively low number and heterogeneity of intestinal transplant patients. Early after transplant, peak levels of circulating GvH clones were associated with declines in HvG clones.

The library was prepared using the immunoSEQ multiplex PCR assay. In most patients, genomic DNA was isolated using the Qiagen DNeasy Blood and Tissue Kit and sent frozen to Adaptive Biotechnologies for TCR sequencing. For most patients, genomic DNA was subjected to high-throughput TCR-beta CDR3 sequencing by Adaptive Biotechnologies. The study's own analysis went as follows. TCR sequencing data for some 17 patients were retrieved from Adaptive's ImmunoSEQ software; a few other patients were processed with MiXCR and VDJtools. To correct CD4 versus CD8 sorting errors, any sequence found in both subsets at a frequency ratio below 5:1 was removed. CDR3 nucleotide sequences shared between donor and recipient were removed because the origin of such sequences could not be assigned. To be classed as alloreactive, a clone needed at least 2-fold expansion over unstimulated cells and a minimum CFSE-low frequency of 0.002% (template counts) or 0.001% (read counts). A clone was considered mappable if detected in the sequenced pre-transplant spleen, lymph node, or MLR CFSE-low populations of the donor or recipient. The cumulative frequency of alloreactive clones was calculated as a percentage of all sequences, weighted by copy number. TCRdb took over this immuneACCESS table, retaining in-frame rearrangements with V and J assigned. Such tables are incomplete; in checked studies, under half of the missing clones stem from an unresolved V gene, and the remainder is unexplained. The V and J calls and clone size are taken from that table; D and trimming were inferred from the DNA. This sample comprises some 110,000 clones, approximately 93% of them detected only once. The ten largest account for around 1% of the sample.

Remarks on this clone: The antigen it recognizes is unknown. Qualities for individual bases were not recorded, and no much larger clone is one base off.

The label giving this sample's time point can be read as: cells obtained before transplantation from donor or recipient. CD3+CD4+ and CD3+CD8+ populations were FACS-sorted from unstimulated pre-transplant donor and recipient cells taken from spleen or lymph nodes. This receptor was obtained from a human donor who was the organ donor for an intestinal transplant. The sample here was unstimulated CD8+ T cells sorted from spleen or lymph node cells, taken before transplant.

The base sequence is TGTGCCAGCCTTAAGACTAGCGGTCGGTCGGATACGCAGTATTTT. Its amino acids are CASLKTSGRSDTQYF. This chain joins TRBV2 to TRBJ2-3; 9 nucleotides in the junction match TRBD2. Reading the germline V gene gives CDR1 SNHLY and CDR2 FYNNEI. The germline V and J ends show losses of 8 bases and 6 bases respectively, and no gene match explains 12 bases of the junction. Inclusive of the bounding cysteine and phenylalanine, the CDR3 is 15 residues long. The CDR3 DNA has 45 bases and is translated from base 1.